Below are 3 T cell receptor beta chains sequenced from a single sample in a study of T cell responses to AZD1222 COVID-19 vaccine. Sequenced by immunoSEQ multiplex PCR; TCRdb stores in-frame clones only, minus some. There are 70,000 to 90,000 clones in the sample; roughly nine tenths occur only once, and approximately 2% lies in the top ten. The source was peripheral blood, collected on day 0 of AZD1222 vaccination. The receptors were sampled from an adult in good health.

V is TRBV5-6 and J is TRBJ1-5; TRBD1 agrees at 7 bases. The CDR3 extends over 17 amino acids. Germline V gene sequence: CDR1 SGHDT, CDR2 YYEEEE. J was trimmed by 2 bases and V by 0 bases; bases with no gene match: 8. This chain's CDR3 is CASSLGTDRAGNQPQHF. CDR3 coding DNA: TGTGCCAGCAGCTTGGGGACAGACAGGGCGGGCAATCAGCCCCAGCATTTT.

This clone was counted a single time. The rearrangement links TRBV5-1 to TRBJ2-2; TRBD2 is a possible D gene (5 bases). Looked up from germline, CDR1 is SGHRS and CDR2 is YFSETQ. The CDR3 contains 16 residues. The V and J ends lost 5 bases and 2 bases respectively, with 16 bases between them. CDR3 region: CASRYLTGSNTGELFF. CDR3 sequence (DNA): TGCGCCAGCAGATACTTGACGGGGAGCAACACCGGGGAGCTGTTTTTT.

This chain uses TRBV7-9 with TRBJ1-3, with D perhaps matching TRBD1 (6 bases). The V and J ends lost 0 bases and 3 bases respectively, with 12 bases between them. This CDR3 is 16 amino acids long. Looked up from germline, CDR1 is SEHNR and CDR2 is FQNEAQ (reference sequence). In DNA, the CDR3 is TGTGCCAGCAGCTTAGCAACGGCCAGGGGTGGAAACACCATATATTTT. Protein sequence: CASSLATARGGNTIYF.